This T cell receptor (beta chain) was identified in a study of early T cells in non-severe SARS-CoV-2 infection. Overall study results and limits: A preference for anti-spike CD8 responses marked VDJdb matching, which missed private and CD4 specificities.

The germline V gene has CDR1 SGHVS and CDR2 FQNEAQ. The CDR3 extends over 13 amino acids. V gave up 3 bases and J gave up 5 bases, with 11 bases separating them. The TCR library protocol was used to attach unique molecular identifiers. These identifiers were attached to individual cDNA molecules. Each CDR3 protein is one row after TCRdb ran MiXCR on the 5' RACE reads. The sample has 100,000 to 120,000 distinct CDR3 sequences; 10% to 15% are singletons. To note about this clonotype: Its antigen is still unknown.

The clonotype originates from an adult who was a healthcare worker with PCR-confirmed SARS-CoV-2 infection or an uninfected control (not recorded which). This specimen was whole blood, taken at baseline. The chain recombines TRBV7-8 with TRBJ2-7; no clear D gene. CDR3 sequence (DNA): TGTGCCAGCAGCTTGTACATAGGAGACGAGCAGTACTTC. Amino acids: CASSLYIGDEQYF.